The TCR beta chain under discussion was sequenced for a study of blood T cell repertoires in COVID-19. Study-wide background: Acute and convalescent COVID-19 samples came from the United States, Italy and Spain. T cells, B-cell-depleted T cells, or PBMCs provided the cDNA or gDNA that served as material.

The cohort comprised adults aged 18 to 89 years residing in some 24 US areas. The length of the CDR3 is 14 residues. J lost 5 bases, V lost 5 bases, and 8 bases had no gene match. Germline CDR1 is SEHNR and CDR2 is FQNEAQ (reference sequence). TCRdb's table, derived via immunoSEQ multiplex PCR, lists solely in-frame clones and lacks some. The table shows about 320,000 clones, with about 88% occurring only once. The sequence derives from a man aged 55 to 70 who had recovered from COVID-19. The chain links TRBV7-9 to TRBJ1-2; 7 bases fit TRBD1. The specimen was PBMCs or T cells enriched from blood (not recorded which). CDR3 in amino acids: CASSPGDRGYGYTF. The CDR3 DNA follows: TGTGCCAGCAGCCCGGGGGACAGAGGGTATGGCTACACCTTC.